The next 12 T cell receptor beta chains were all read from a single sample in a study of beta chain features in type 1 diabetes. Which antigens these TCRs recognize remains unknown. Whole-study results and caveats: For Type 1 diabetes patients, all four CD4+ subsets carried TCRB CDR3s that were moderately but significantly shorter.

Expressed TCRB transcripts were sequenced, since all the RNA that had been isolated was reverse transcribed. Clones were sequenced by immunoSEQ multiplex PCR, and TCRdb holds only the in-frame ones, with some missing. The table shows 150,000 to 200,000 clones, with roughly 63% occurring only once. Sequencing was performed on naive CD4+ T cells from blood. Receptors originate from a man aged 30 to 39 with type 1 diabetes.

The table lists this clone with a few counts. The rearrangement links TRBV2 to TRBJ1-5; D ambiguous. Germline V gives CDR1 SNHLY, CDR2 FYNNEI. The CDR3 length is 14 residues. V was cut by 3 bases and J by 7 bases, with 13 bases left in between. The CDR3 loop is CASSDGMARQPQHF. The DNA for the CDR3 is TGTGCCAGCAGTGATGGAATGGCGCGGCAGCCCCAGCATTTT.

V is TRBV29-1 and J is TRBJ1-2; 7 bases are a match to TRBD1. Germline CDR1 and CDR2: SQVTM and ANQGSEA. J lost 3 bases, V lost 5 bases, and 9 bases had no gene match. There are 14 residues in the CDR3. CDR3 bases: TGCAGCGTTCATGGGGACAGATACGACTATGGCTACACCTTC. Its protein is CSVHGDRYDYGYTF.

This clone was seen more than once but under ten times. This chain uses TRBV7-9 with TRBJ1-4; D call uncertain. Germline values: CDR1 SEHNR, CDR2 FQNEAQ (reference sequence). Trimming took 5 bases from V and 7 from J, leaving 14 bases between them. The CDR3 loop spans 14 amino acids. The DNA for the CDR3 is TGTGCCAGCAGCCCCGACTGGCGGGTTGAAAAACTGTTTTTT. Its translation is CASSPDWRVEKLFF. Variable domain in full (rest from reference TRBV7-9 and TRBJ1-4): DTGVSQNPRHKITKRGQNVTFRCDPISEHNRLYWYRQTLGQGPEFLTYFQNEAQLEKSRLLSDRFSAERPKGSFSTLEIQRTEQGDSAMYLCASSPDWRVEKLFFGSGTQLSVL.

V usage is TRBV18 and J usage is TRBJ2-3, with D maybe TRBD1 (5 bases). This CDR3 region has 15 residues. V was clipped by 3 bases and J by 2 bases, with 12 bases between them. CDR1 and CDR2 from the germline V gene are KGHSH and LQKENI. CDR3 bases: TGTGCCAGCTCACCTCCAGGCAGGGACACAGATACGCAGTATTTT. Residues: CASSPPGRDTDTQYF. Full variable domain (outside the CDR3, taken from reference TRBV18 and TRBJ2-3): NAGVMQNPRHLVRRRGQEARLRCSPMKGHSHVYWYRQLPEEGLKFMVYLQKENIIDESGMPKERFSAEFPKEGPSILRIQQVVRGDSAAYFCASSPPGRDTDTQYFGPGTRLTVL.

CDR3 bases: TGTGCCAGCAGCTTTATACAGGGGGCATACAATGAGCAGTTCTTC. Translating it yields CASSFIQGAYNEQFF. The rearrangement uses TRBV11-2 and TRBJ2-1, with 9 nucleotides matching TRBD1. The CDR3 sequence is 15 residues long. Losses at the gene ends were 3 bases for V and 4 bases for J; bases not matched to a gene: 4. Germline lookup yields CDR1 SGHAT and CDR2 FQNNGV.

V is TRBV7-2 and J is TRBJ2-2, with D possibly TRBD2 on 5 matching bases. This CDR3 has 16 residues. Germline V CDR1 and CDR2: SGHTA, FQGNSA. V was pared by 1 base and J by 5 bases, with 14 bases between. The CDR3 is CASSLVGLAVTGELFF. In DNA, the CDR3 is TGTGCCAGCAGCTTAGTCGGCCTAGCCGTAACCGGGGAGCTGTTTTTT.

V usage is TRBV7-2 and J usage is TRBJ2-7; the D gene is possibly TRBD2 (5 bases). This CDR3 spans 15 amino acids. Per germline, CDR1 SGHTA and CDR2 FQGNSA. V was clipped by 2 bases and J by 2 bases, with 13 bases between them. Here the CDR3 DNA reads TGTGCCAGCAGCTTATATAGCGTAGGTCCCTACGAGCAGTACTTC. As protein: CASSLYSVGPYEQYF.

The chain recombines TRBV9 with TRBJ1-6, with TRBD1 matching 8 bases. Losses at the gene ends were 4 bases for V and 4 bases for J; bases not matched to a gene: 4. In germline, CDR1 is SGDLS, CDR2 YYNGEE. There are 15 residues in the CDR3. Here the CDR3 DNA reads TGTGCCAGCAGCCTCCGACAGGGGTATAATTCACCCCTCCACTTT. Translation gives CASSLRQGYNSPLHF.

V and J are TRBV9 and TRBJ2-3, with 7 bases matching TRBD2. CDR1 is SGDLS and CDR2 is YYNGEE in the germline V gene. The J segment lost 3 bases and the V segment lost 0 bases, leaving 7 bases of the junction unmatched. CDR3 length: 16 residues. This CDR3 is CASSVGRLAATDTQYF. Here the CDR3 DNA reads TGTGCCAGCAGCGTAGGCCGGCTAGCGGCAACAGATACGCAGTATTTT.

The chain carries TRBV29-1 and TRBJ1-6, with D possibly matching TRBD1 (6 bases). V dropped 4 bases and J dropped 10 bases, with 17 bases sitting between them. The germline V gene encodes CDR1 SQVTM and CDR2 ANQGSEA. This CDR3 region has 14 residues. The CDR3 sequence: CSVAPLDSESPLHF. CDR3 nucleotide sequence: TGCAGCGTTGCCCCCTTGGACAGTGAGTCACCCCTCCACTTT.

J is TRBJ2-4 and V is TRBV30, with 7 bases lining up with TRBD2. The CDR3 spans 11 residues. The J segment lost 15 bases and the V segment lost 5 bases, leaving 10 bases of the junction unmatched. Germline V CDR1 and CDR2: GTSNPN, SVGIG (reference sequence). As DNA, the CDR3 is TGTGCCTGGGGTAGGGAGGGTCAAGTGTACTTC. The encoded protein is CAWGREGQVYF.

This chain connects TRBV11-2 to TRBJ2-5; 7 bases agree with TRBD2. In germline, CDR1 is SGHAT, CDR2 FQNNGV. V was clipped by 5 bases and J by 2 bases; unmatched bases: 8. The CDR3 is 15 residues long. This CDR3 reads CASSPSGGWQETQYF. CDR3 coding DNA: TGTGCCAGCAGCCCTTCGGGGGGTTGGCAAGAGACCCAGTACTTC. Based on the CDR3 plus reference TRBV11-2 and TRBJ2-5, the full variable domain is EAGVAQSPRYKIIEKRQSVAFWCNPISGHATLYWYQQILGQGPKLLIQFQNNGVVDDSQLPKDRFSAERLKGVDSTLKIQPAKLEDSAVYLCASSPSGGWQETQYFGPGTRLLVL.